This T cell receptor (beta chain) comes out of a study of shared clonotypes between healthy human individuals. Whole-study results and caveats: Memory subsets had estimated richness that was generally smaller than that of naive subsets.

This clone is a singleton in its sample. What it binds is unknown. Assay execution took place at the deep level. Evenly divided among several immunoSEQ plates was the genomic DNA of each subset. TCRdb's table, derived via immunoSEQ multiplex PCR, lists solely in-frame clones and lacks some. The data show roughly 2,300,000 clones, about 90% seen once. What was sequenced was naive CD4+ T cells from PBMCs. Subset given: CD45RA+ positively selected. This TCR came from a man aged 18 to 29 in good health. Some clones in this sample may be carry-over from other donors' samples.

The CDR3 region has the DNA TGTGCCAGCACGGGGGCCTCCTTCTACGAGCAGTACTTC. It codes for CASTGASFYEQYF. V gene TRBV11-1 combines with J gene TRBJ2-7; D is possibly TRBD1 or TRBD2 (6 bases each). Trimming took 7 bases from V and 3 from J, leaving 13 bases between them. The germline V gene encodes CDR1 SGHAT and CDR2 FQDESV (reference sequence). The CDR3 runs to 13 residues.